The sample holds a few counts of the clone carrying this T cell receptor (beta chain). Antigen: not known. This record belongs to a study of immune evolution from preneoplasia to lung adenocarcinoma. Findings of the study overall: Later-stage lesions seemingly showed higher T cell density and diversity than normal lung. Top clone frequencies peaked in normal lung, apparently declining through invasive adenocarcinoma.

Patients had resection in Japan or China between the mid-2010s and the late 2010s. Each case's diagnosis was confirmed by two pathologists on H&E. Germline trimming cut 6 bases from V and 2 bases from J; bases unmatched to any gene: 4. The CDR3 extends over 13 amino acids. Germline-derived CDR1 and CDR2 are MNHNS and SASEGT. Method: immunoSEQ multiplex PCR; TCRdb's copy keeps in-frame clones and lacks some. Among 8,000 or so clones listed, approximately 80% were seen once. The chain has TRBV6-1 and TRBJ2-7, with 7 bases identical to TRBD1. This clonotype was sampled from a person between 50 and 60 years old with lung adenocarcinoma. Input material: FFPE invasive lung adenocarcinoma tissue. The CDR3 here is CASSRDSPYEQYF. CDR3 nucleotides: TGTGCCAGCAGCCGGGACAGCCCCTACGAGCAGTACTTC.